This is a list of T cell receptor beta chains from one sample in a study of blood T cells in healthy people across ages. One entry per CDR3 protein results from TCRdb running MiXCR on the 5' RACE reads. The profile shows 1.2 million to 1.5 million distinct CDR3 sequences, approximately 63% of them singletons. Input material: blood. All receptors come from a man younger than 35 in good health. The CDR3 runs from the conserved cysteine through the conserved F or W.

v_gene	j_gene	len	CDR3aa
TRBV9	TRBJ1-4	15	CASSVEDRDTEKLFF
TRBV10-2	TRBJ2-5	15	CACWSTGQTQETQYF
TRBV10-3	TRBJ2-5	14	CAITPGGTEETQYF
TRBV25-1	TRBJ2-5	15	CASSDSPAGQETQYF
TRBV27	TRBJ1-2	15	CASSYAPGRAYGYTF
TRBV27	TRBJ1-4	16	CASRLLGDSLNEKLFF
TRBV20-1	TRBJ2-7	17	CSARGALRGRGTYEQYF
TRBV3-1	TRBJ2-5	17	CASSQDGLAGDMETQYF
TRBV3-1	.	13	CASSQDREYEQYF
TRBV7-9	TRBJ1-2	15	CASSFHGQGSPGYTF
TRBV29-1	TRBJ2-3	14	CSVVGRGNTDTQYF
TRBV2	TRBJ1-1	14	CASRASQGYTEAFF
TRBV25-1	TRBJ2-5	14	CASSVLAGGETQYF
TRBV12-3/TRBV12-4	TRBJ2-2	14	CASSFSEYTGELFF
TRBV10-3	TRBJ2-3	13	CATGQGSTDTQYF
TRBV7-6	TRBJ2-1	15	CASNSGQGILVEQFF
TRBV29-1	TRBJ2-3	14	CSAAGTGAGDTQYF
TRBV27	TRBJ1-1	14	CASSIGTGHTEAFF
TRBV6-1	.	13	CASSDPPTNEQYF
TRBV2	TRBJ2-7	16	CASSAPKRGVSYEQYF
TRBV7-9	TRBJ2-2	12	CASQGPTGELFF
TRBV29-1	TRBJ2-1	17	CSVVRLRGGQGYNEQFF
TRBV7-2	TRBJ2-1	14	CASSPSSHRGEQFF
TRBV10-3	TRBJ2-1	14	CAIRLAGGDNEQFF
TRBV7-2	TRBJ2-1	16	CASSVLTGNIYNEQFF
TRBV7-9	.	14	CASSSNPETYEQYF
TRBV20-1	TRBJ2-1	15	CSARDRWTSRDEQFF
TRBV2	TRBJ1-6	20	CASSIRSGQGYSSYNSPLHF
TRBV27	TRBJ2-1	15	CASIRLAGTYNEQFF
TRBV4-3	.	15	CASSQDSFGIYEQYF
TRBV6-6	TRBJ2-1	13	CASRARPGDEQFF
TRBV21-1	TRBJ2-7	14	CASSKEGSSNEQYF
TRBV7-2	TRBJ2-5	14	CASSLSRAEGEQYF
TRBV6-5	TRBJ2-7	14	CASSYGPVSYEQYF
TRBV7-2	TRBJ2-7	15	CASSLVWAATYEQYF
TRBV12-3/TRBV12-4	TRBJ2-3	15	CASSFPPQGSDTQYF
TRBV6-2/TRBV6-3	TRBJ2-7	13	CASNPQNSYEQYF
TRBV7-9	TRBJ1-5	12	CASSLKGQPQHF
TRBV5-1	TRBJ2-1	16	CASSWGRRGEKDEQFF
TRBV4-1	TRBJ2-5	16	CASSHRQGVEQETQYF
TRBV29-1	TRBJ2-5	14	CSVTLAGVIETQYF
TRBV11-2	TRBJ2-7	12	CASRVGTYEQYF
TRBV10-1	TRBJ2-3	13	CASSEPDSITQYF
TRBV7-9	.	16	CASSLATGLAIYEQYF
TRBV3-1	TRBJ2-3	13	CASSQDTPDTQYF
TRBV28	TRBJ2-3	16	CASSLRPGQGPDTQYF
TRBV6-1	TRBJ2-7	17	CASSEAPASGNPYEQYF
TRBV21-1	TRBJ2-7	14	CASSNARADDEQYF
TRBV20-1	TRBJ1-6	16	CSARDRGPLGNSPLHF
TRBV20-1	TRBJ2-7	13	CSARVDLVYEQYF
TRBV27	TRBJ2-1	15	CASTTSGGSYNEQFF
TRBV7-9	TRBJ2-2	15	CASSLVAGLTGELFF
TRBV7-8	.	12	CASSPRFLEQFF
TRBV29-1	TRBJ2-7	11	CGTGSGYEQYF
TRBV25-1	.	10	CASEGYEQYF